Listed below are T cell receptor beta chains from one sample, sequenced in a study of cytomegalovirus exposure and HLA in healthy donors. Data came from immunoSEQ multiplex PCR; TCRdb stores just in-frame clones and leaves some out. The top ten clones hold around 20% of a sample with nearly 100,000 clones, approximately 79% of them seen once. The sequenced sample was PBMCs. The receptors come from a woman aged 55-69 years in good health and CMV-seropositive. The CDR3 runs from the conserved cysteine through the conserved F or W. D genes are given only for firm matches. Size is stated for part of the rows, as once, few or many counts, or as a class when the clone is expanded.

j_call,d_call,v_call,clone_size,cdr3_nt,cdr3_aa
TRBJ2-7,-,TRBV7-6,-,TGTGCCAGCAGCCTGACAGCCTACGAGCAGTACTTC,CASSLTAYEQYF
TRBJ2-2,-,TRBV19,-,TGTGCCAGCACCGACAACGCGAACACCGGGGAGCTGTTTTTT,CASTDNANTGELFF
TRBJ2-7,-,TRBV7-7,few,TGTGCTAGCAGCTCCGGGTATTCCGAGCAGTACTTC,CASSSGYSEQYF
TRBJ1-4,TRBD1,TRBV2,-,TGTGCCAGCAGGACTTTCGGACAGGGAGTAGGGGAAAAACTGTTTTTT,CASRTFGQGVGEKLFF
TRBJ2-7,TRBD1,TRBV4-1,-,TGCGCCAGCAGCCAAGTTCGCACAGGGGCCTCCTACGAGCAGTACTTC,CASSQVRTGASYEQYF
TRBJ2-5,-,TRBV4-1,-,TGCGCCAGCAGCCCGCGAGGAGGTGGGCCCCAGACCCAGTACTTC,CASSPRGGGPQTQYF
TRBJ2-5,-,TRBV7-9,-,TGTGCCAGCAGCTTAGCAGAGATAAGCCAAGAGACCCAGTACTTC,CASSLAEISQETQYF
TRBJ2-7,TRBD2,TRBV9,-,TGTGCCAGCAGCGTAGGAGGACTAGCGACGGGGGAGCAGTACTTC,CASSVGGLATGEQYF
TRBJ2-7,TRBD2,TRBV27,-,TGTGCCAGCAGCGCATCTAGCGGGAGATCATACGAGCAGTACTTC,CASSASSGRSYEQYF
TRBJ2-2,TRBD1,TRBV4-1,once,TGCGCCAGCAGCCAGGGACAGGGCCGCACCGGGGAGCTGTTTTTT,CASSQGQGRTGELFF
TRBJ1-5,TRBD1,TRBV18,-,TGTGCCAGCTCACTTACCGGGACAGGGAGACCAAATCAGCCCCAGCATTTT,CASSLTGTGRPNQPQHF
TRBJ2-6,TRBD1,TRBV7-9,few,TGTGCCAGCAGACCCGAGACAGGGTCCGGGGCCAACGTCCTGACTTTC,CASRPETGSGANVLTF
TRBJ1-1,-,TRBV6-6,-,TGTGCCAGCAGTTACTCGGGCGGGATCACTGAAGCTTTCTTT,CASSYSGGITEAFF
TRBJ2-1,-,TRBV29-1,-,TGCAGCTCCTGGCGGATTAGCTCCTACAATGAGCAGTTCTTC,CSSWRISSYNEQFF
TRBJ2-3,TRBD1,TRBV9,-,TGTGCCAGCAGCCCTCGGACAGGGGCGAACACAGATACGCAGTATTTT,CASSPRTGANTDTQYF
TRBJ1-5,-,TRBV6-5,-,TGTGCCAGCAGCGAGGGAAGAGGGCAGCCCCAGCATTTT,CASSEGRGQPQHF
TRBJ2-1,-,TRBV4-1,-,TGCGCCAGCAGCCAGGAGTTTGGTAGTGAGCAGTTCTTC,CASSQEFGSEQFF
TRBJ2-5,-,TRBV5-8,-,TGTGCCAGCCCAACGTGGGGCGGTTTTGGGGTGGACGAGACCCAGTACTTC,CASPTWGGFGVDETQYF
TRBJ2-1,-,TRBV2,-,TGTGCCAGCAGTGAGTGGTTAGCCGAGCAGTTCTTC,CASSEWLAEQFF
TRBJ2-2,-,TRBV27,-,TGTGCCAGCAGTTTAATACTAGTAGGAAACACCGGGGAGCTGTTTTTT,CASSLILVGNTGELFF